This TCR beta chain is drawn from a study of blood T cells in healthy people across ages. Background on the study: Researchers report that template switching captured about one barcoded beta molecule per two T cells.

Ten milliliters of peripheral blood were drawn from each donor into EDTA-treated tubes. Per sample, a minimum of 6.5 million PBMCs were isolated. Total RNA extracted from each sample amounted to at least 5 micrograms. Through a sample-barcoded 5' primer and a J-beta primer mix, a second PCR was run for roughly 6 to 11 cycles. One entry per CDR3 protein, called by TCRdb with MiXCR from the 5' RACE reads. The data hold about 1.5 million distinct CDR3 sequences, with approximately 42% observed a single time. Trimming took 4 bases from V and 5 from J; bases not matched to a gene: 14. In germline, CDR1 is SGHRS, CDR2 YFSETQ. The CDR3 is made up of 17 amino acids.

Source material: blood. The clonotype was recovered from a woman aged 18-35 years in good health. The rearrangement links TRBV5-1 to TRBJ2-5, with 10 bases lining up with TRBD2. The CDR3: CASSTMSIAGGSETQYF. The CDR3 region has the DNA TGCGCCAGCAGCACAATGTCCATAGCGGGAGGATCTGAGACCCAGTACTTC.